This T cell receptor (beta chain) stems from a study of a mutant IDH1 vaccine in newly diagnosed glioma. Overall study context: Either 4-6 weeks after radiotherapy alone or alongside temozolomide, vaccination was begun.

The CDR3 extends over 12 amino acids. The germline CDR1 and CDR2 sequences are SGHRS and YFSETQ. V was pared by 0 bases and J by 5 bases, with 5 bases between. Whole-study findings and limits: No link was apparently found between pseudoprogression and changes in top peripheral T cell clonotypes.

With respect to this clone: What it recognizes is unknown.

The table came from immunoSEQ multiplex PCR; TCRdb's copy has only in-frame clones and leaves some out. This table holds tens of thousands of clones, 76% found once. As to time point: week 35, safety follow-up. It was 300 ug of mutant IDH1 20-mer peptide that made up each vaccine dose, given with topical imiquimod. The origin of this receptor is a man aged 35 to 55 with glioma. The chain carries TRBV5-1 and TRBJ2-5; D is unclear. Specimen: PBMCs, collected from a glioma patient whose treatment included an IDH1 peptide vaccine. CDR3 amino acids: CASSLVVETQYF. The CDR3 DNA is TGCGCCAGCAGCTTGGTGGTTGAGACCCAGTACTTC.